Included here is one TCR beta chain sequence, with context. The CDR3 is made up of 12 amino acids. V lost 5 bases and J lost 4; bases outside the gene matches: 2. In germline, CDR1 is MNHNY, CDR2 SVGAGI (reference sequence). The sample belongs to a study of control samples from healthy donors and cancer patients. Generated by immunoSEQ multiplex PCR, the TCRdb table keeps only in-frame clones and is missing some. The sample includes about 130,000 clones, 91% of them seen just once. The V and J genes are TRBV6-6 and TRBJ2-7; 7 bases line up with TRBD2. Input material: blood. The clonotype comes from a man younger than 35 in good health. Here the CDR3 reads CASSPGGYEQYF. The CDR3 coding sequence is TGTGCCAGCAGTCCGGGAGGATACGAGCAGTACTTC.